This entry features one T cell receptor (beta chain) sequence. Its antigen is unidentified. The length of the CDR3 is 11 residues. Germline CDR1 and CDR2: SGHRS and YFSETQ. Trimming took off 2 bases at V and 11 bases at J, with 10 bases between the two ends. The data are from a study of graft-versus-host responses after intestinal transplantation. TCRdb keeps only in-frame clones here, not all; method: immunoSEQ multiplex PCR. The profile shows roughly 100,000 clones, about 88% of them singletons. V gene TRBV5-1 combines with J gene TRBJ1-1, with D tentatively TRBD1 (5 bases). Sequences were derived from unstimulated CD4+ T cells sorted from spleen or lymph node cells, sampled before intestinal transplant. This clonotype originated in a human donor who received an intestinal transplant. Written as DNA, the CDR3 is TGCGCCAGCAGCTTCTCGGGGACCGCTTTCTTT. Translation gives CASSFSGTAFF. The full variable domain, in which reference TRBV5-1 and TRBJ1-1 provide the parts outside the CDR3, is KAGVTQTPRYLIKTRGQQVTLSCSPISGHRSVSWYQQTPGQGLQFLFEYFSETQRNKGNFPGRFSGRQFSNSRSEMNVSTLELGDSALYLCASSFSGTAFFGQGTRLTVV.